The 4 T cell receptor beta chains below were found in one sample sequenced in a study of blood T cell repertoires in COVID-19. The assay was immunoSEQ multiplex PCR, and TCRdb's table has in-frame clones only and misses some. The sample yields approximately 260,000 clones, 88% seen once. Input material: peripheral blood. The receptor source for this set is a woman in her 70s with COVID-19, enrolled during active disease.

This rearrangement joins TRBV3-1 (or the pseudogene TRBV3-2) to TRBJ2-7; 7 bases fit TRBD1. This CDR3 comprises 15 residues. Trimming took 2 bases from V and 6 from J; bases not matched to a gene: 10. CDR1 and CDR2 from the germline V gene are LGHDT and YNNKEL (reference sequence). This CDR3 is CASSQLRTGPSEQYF. As DNA, the CDR3 is TGTGCCAGCAGCCAACTCCGGACAGGACCCTCCGAGCAGTACTTC.

J is TRBJ2-7 and V is TRBV29-1, with a weak D call TRBD1 (5 bases). This CDR3 region has 14 residues. V was cut by 3 bases and J by 3 bases, with 15 bases left in between. CDR1 is SQVTM, CDR2 ANQGSEA, per germline. The DNA for the CDR3 is TGCAGCGTTGAGACCCAGGGCCTTCGCTACGAGCAGTACTTC. Its translation is CSVETQGLRYEQYF.

This chain uses TRBV9 with TRBJ2-3; D gene ambiguous. The germline gives CDR1 SGDLS, CDR2 YYNGEE. Between the trimmed V and J ends, which lost 3 bases and 2 bases, there was a span of 10 bases. CDR3 length equals 14 residues. The CDR3 is CASSGRHFTDTQYF. CDR3 bases: TGTGCCAGCAGCGGTAGACACTTCACAGATACGCAGTATTTT.

This chain joins TRBV19 and TRBJ1-2; D is ambiguous. CDR1 is LNHDA, CDR2 SQIVND, per germline (reference sequence). Between the trimmed V and J ends, which lost 0 bases and 4 bases, there was a span of 15 bases. The CDR3 is made up of 16 amino acids. In DNA form, the CDR3 reads TGTGCCAGTAGTATAGATCCGGGGATTGGTGCCTATGGCTACACCTTC. It codes for CASSIDPGIGAYGYTF.